A selection of T cell receptor beta chains follows, all from one sample in a study of cytomegalovirus exposure and HLA in healthy donors. TCRdb keeps only in-frame clones here, not all; method: immunoSEQ multiplex PCR. The profile shows about 130,000 clones, 17% of them singletons. Sequencing was carried out using PBMCs. These receptor sequences come from a female donor in good health and CMV-seropositive. Each CDR3 is given with its conserved first and last residue. The order of the fields is V gene, clone size, D gene, J gene, CDR3 protein, CDR3 DNA. The D gene is left open where the match is weak. The size field is filled for only some rows; it gives once, few, many or a size class.

v_gene: TRBV29-1; abundance: few; d_gene: NA; j_gene: TRBJ2-2; CDR3aa: CSVGPGAGELFF; CDR3nt: TGCAGCGTGGGCCCTGGCGCCGGGGAGCTGTTTTTT
v_gene: TRBV28; abundance: few; d_gene: TRBD1; j_gene: TRBJ1-5; CDR3aa: CASSPPRAGQTSSYSNQPQHF; CDR3nt: TGTGCCAGCAGTCCCCCGAGGGCGGGACAGACTTCATCTTATAGCAATCAGCCCCAGCATTTT
v_gene: TRBV7-3; abundance: NA; d_gene: TRBD2; j_gene: TRBJ2-2; CDR3aa: CASSPTGGPGGELFF; CDR3nt: TGTGCCAGCAGCCCTACGGGAGGGCCCGGCGGGGAGCTGTTTTTT
v_gene: TRBV5-1; abundance: few; d_gene: TRBD2; j_gene: TRBJ2-7; CDR3aa: CASSLLAGEGEQYF; CDR3nt: TGCGCCAGCAGCTTACTAGCGGGAGAGGGTGAGCAGTACTTC
v_gene: TRBV7-8; abundance: NA; d_gene: TRBD1; j_gene: TRBJ1-2; CDR3aa: CASSGDRNYGYTF; CDR3nt: TGTGCCAGCAGCGGGGACAGGAACTATGGCTACACCTTC
v_gene: TRBV6-5; abundance: NA; d_gene: NA; j_gene: TRBJ2-1; CDR3aa: CASSYETSDYNEQFF; CDR3nt: TGTGCCAGCAGTTATGAGACTTCCGACTATAATGAGCAGTTCTTC
v_gene: TRBV2; abundance: few; d_gene: NA; j_gene: TRBJ2-6; CDR3aa: CASSAPAGAKGGANVLTF; CDR3nt: TGTGCCAGCAGTGCCCCCGCAGGGGCTAAAGGAGGGGCCAACGTCCTGACTTTC
v_gene: TRBV2; abundance: few; d_gene: NA; j_gene: TRBJ2-1; CDR3aa: CASSEQGNLYNEQFF; CDR3nt: TGTGCCAGCAGTGAACAGGGAAACCTCTACAATGAGCAGTTCTTC
v_gene: TRBV28; abundance: NA; d_gene: TRBD2; j_gene: TRBJ2-3; CDR3aa: CASSSLTSGRTDTQYF; CDR3nt: TGTGCCAGCAGCTCTCTGACTAGCGGGAGGACAGATACGCAGTATTTT
v_gene: TRBV27; abundance: NA; d_gene: TRBD2; j_gene: TRBJ2-7; CDR3aa: CASSRGTSGTEQYF; CDR3nt: TGTGCCAGCAGCCGGGGGACTAGCGGGACCGAGCAGTACTTC
v_gene: TRBV5-1; abundance: NA; d_gene: NA; j_gene: TRBJ1-2; CDR3aa: CASSSRLSGYGYTF; CDR3nt: TGCGCCAGCAGCTCACGACTCTCGGGCTATGGCTACACCTTC
v_gene: TRBV30; abundance: NA; d_gene: TRBD1; j_gene: TRBJ1-4; CDR3aa: CAWSEKQGAGEKLFF; CDR3nt: TGTGCCTGGAGTGAAAAACAGGGGGCCGGTGAAAAACTGTTTTTT
v_gene: TRBV4-1; abundance: NA; d_gene: NA; j_gene: TRBJ2-3; CDR3aa: CASSRQDFDEDTQYF; CDR3nt: TGCGCCAGCAGCCGACAGGACTTTGATGAGGATACGCAGTATTTT
v_gene: TRBV4-3; abundance: few; d_gene: TRBD2; j_gene: TRBJ2-3; CDR3aa: CASSQDGTSGGDTQYF; CDR3nt: TGCGCCAGCAGCCAAGATGGGACTAGCGGGGGGGATACGCAGTATTTT
v_gene: TRBV5-1; abundance: NA; d_gene: NA; j_gene: TRBJ1-2; CDR3aa: CASSLGVQGSYTF; CDR3nt: TGCGCCAGCAGCTTAGGGGTCCAAGGATCCTACACCTTC
v_gene: TRBV4-1; abundance: few; d_gene: NA; j_gene: TRBJ2-7; CDR3aa: CASSQDPPGGASGYEQYF; CDR3nt: TGCGCCAGCAGCCAAGATCCCCCTGGGGGGGCCTCGGGTTACGAGCAGTACTTC
v_gene: TRBV28; abundance: few; d_gene: TRBD2; j_gene: TRBJ2-7; CDR3aa: CASSTSGLEGEQYF; CDR3nt: TGTGCCAGCAGTACCTCGGGACTAGAAGGCGAGCAGTACTTC
v_gene: TRBV6-1; abundance: few; d_gene: TRBD1; j_gene: TRBJ2-7; CDR3aa: CASSARDRVASYEQYF; CDR3nt: TGTGCCAGCAGTGCCCGGGACAGGGTCGCATCCTACGAGCAGTACTTC
v_gene: TRBV25-1; abundance: NA; d_gene: TRBD2; j_gene: TRBJ2-7; CDR3aa: CASSASGTSGPVGYEQYF; CDR3nt: TGTGCCAGCAGTGCCTCCGGGACTAGCGGGCCTGTGGGGTACGAGCAGTACTTC
v_gene: TRBV5-6; abundance: NA; d_gene: NA; j_gene: TRBJ1-6; CDR3aa: CASSGMGQVHSPLHF; CDR3nt: TGTGCCAGCAGCGGAATGGGACAAGTTCATTCACCCCTCCACTTT
v_gene: TRBV27; abundance: NA; d_gene: TRBD1; j_gene: TRBJ2-7; CDR3aa: CASSLSRQGSQYF; CDR3nt: TGTGCCAGCAGTTTAAGCCGACAGGGAAGTCAGTACTTC
v_gene: TRBV6-4; abundance: NA; d_gene: NA; j_gene: TRBJ2-7; CDR3aa: CASRLGGFLGYEQYF; CDR3nt: TGTGCCAGCCGCTTAGGGGGATTCTTAGGCTACGAGCAGTACTTC
v_gene: TRBV5-1; abundance: once; d_gene: TRBD2; j_gene: TRBJ2-5; CDR3aa: CASSLGTSGYQETQYF; CDR3nt: TGCGCCAGCAGCTTGGGCACTAGCGGATACCAAGAGACCCAGTACTTC
v_gene: TRBV10-3; abundance: NA; d_gene: TRBD2; j_gene: TRBJ2-7; CDR3aa: CAISGDTGTSEEQYF; CDR3nt: TGTGCCATCAGTGGAGATACCGGGACTAGTGAGGAGCAGTACTTC
v_gene: TRBV6-1; abundance: NA; d_gene: NA; j_gene: TRBJ1-2; CDR3aa: CASSAQGRYTF; CDR3nt: TGTGCCAGCAGTGCTCAGGGGCGCTACACCTTC
v_gene: TRBV9; abundance: few; d_gene: TRBD2; j_gene: TRBJ2-5; CDR3aa: CASSVEGLAGNQETQYF; CDR3nt: TGTGCCAGCAGCGTAGAAGGTCTAGCGGGGAACCAAGAGACCCAGTACTTC
v_gene: TRBV5-1; abundance: few; d_gene: TRBD2; j_gene: TRBJ2-3; CDR3aa: CASSLVGTSEDTQYF; CDR3nt: TGCGCCAGCAGCTTGGTAGGGACTAGCGAGGATACGCAGTATTTT
v_gene: TRBV19; abundance: few; d_gene: TRBD1; j_gene: TRBJ1-5; CDR3aa: CASKGTAYSNQPQHF; CDR3nt: TGTGCCAGTAAGGGGACAGCTTATAGCAATCAGCCCCAGCATTTT
v_gene: TRBV27; abundance: medium-sized; d_gene: NA; j_gene: TRBJ1-3; CDR3aa: CASRPGAGNTIYF; CDR3nt: TGTGCCAGCAGACCCGGGGCTGGAAACACCATATATTTT
v_gene: TRBV29-1; abundance: few; d_gene: NA; j_gene: TRBJ1-3; CDR3aa: CSVVAGSAATIYF; CDR3nt: TGCAGCGTTGTCGCAGGGTCGGCGGCCACCATATATTTT
v_gene: TRBV18; abundance: few; d_gene: TRBD2; j_gene: TRBJ2-1; CDR3aa: CASRGLAGANEQFF; CDR3nt: TGTGCCAGCAGGGGACTAGCGGGGGCCAATGAGCAGTTCTTC
v_gene: TRBV7-2; abundance: NA; d_gene: NA; j_gene: TRBJ2-3; CDR3aa: CASSLEEGDTQYF; CDR3nt: TGTGCCAGCAGCTTAGAGGAGGGAGATACGCAGTATTTT
v_gene: TRBV9; abundance: NA; d_gene: NA; j_gene: TRBJ1-3; CDR3aa: CASSVRQGNTIYF; CDR3nt: TGTGCCAGCAGCGTACGACAAGGAAACACCATATATTTT
v_gene: TRBV6-5; abundance: NA; d_gene: TRBD2; j_gene: TRBJ2-7; CDR3aa: CASSRTSDEQYF; CDR3nt: TGTGCCAGCAGTCGGACTAGCGACGAGCAGTACTTC
v_gene: TRBV15; abundance: NA; d_gene: TRBD1; j_gene: TRBJ1-2; CDR3aa: CATSREGQVYGYTF; CDR3nt: TGTGCCACCAGCAGAGAAGGACAGGTCTATGGCTACACCTTC
v_gene: TRBV7-9; abundance: NA; d_gene: TRBD2; j_gene: TRBJ2-5; CDR3aa: CASSGLAGQETQYF; CDR3nt: TGTGCCAGCAGTGGACTAGCAGGCCAAGAGACCCAGTACTTC
v_gene: TRBV30; abundance: NA; d_gene: NA; j_gene: TRBJ1-4; CDR3aa: CVHGRPNEKLFF; CDR3nt: TGTGTGCATGGGCGTCCGAATGAAAAACTGTTTTTT
v_gene: TRBV28; abundance: NA; d_gene: TRBD1; j_gene: TRBJ1-2; CDR3aa: CASSLAGGASVGYTF; CDR3nt: TGCGCCAGCAGTTTGGCAGGGGGCGCTTCTGTTGGCTACACCTTC
v_gene: TRBV5-5; abundance: few; d_gene: TRBD1; j_gene: TRBJ1-2; CDR3aa: CASSFEPGQGLGYGYTF; CDR3nt: TGTGCCAGCAGCTTCGAGCCCGGACAGGGCCTAGGCTATGGCTACACCTTC
v_gene: TRBV30; abundance: few; d_gene: NA; j_gene: TRBJ2-1; CDR3aa: CAWSVLNEQFF; CDR3nt: TGTGCCTGGAGTGTATTAAATGAGCAGTTCTTC
v_gene: TRBV27; abundance: NA; d_gene: TRBD2; j_gene: TRBJ2-2; CDR3aa: CASSFAPGAGATGELFF; CDR3nt: TGTGCCAGCAGTTTTGCCCCAGGAGCGGGAGCCACCGGGGAGCTGTTTTTT
v_gene: TRBV4-3; abundance: few; d_gene: NA; j_gene: TRBJ2-3; CDR3aa: CASSQDGGSTDTQYF; CDR3nt: TGCGCCAGCAGCCAAGATGGGGGGAGCACAGATACGCAGTATTTT
v_gene: TRBV14; abundance: NA; d_gene: TRBD2; j_gene: TRBJ2-3; CDR3aa: CATKAGSIGTQYF; CDR3nt: TGTGCCACCAAAGCGGGGTCAATAGGTACGCAGTATTTT
v_gene: TRBV5-1; abundance: NA; d_gene: TRBD1; j_gene: TRBJ2-3; CDR3aa: CASSSNQQGGHDTQYF; CDR3nt: TGCGCCAGCAGCTCAAATCAACAGGGGGGCCACGATACGCAGTATTTT
v_gene: TRBV2; abundance: few; d_gene: NA; j_gene: TRBJ2-7; CDR3aa: CASSTTYEQYF; CDR3nt: TGTGCCAGCAGTACAACCTACGAGCAGTACTTC
v_gene: TRBV4-3; abundance: NA; d_gene: TRBD2; j_gene: TRBJ2-1; CDR3aa: CASSQAPLAGALGNEQFF; CDR3nt: TGCGCCAGCAGCCAAGCTCCGCTAGCGGGGGCGCTGGGCAATGAGCAGTTCTTC
v_gene: TRBV7-9; abundance: few; d_gene: NA; j_gene: TRBJ2-1; CDR3aa: CASSPLAWGPGEQFF; CDR3nt: TGTGCCAGCAGCCCCCTAGCGTGGGGACCGGGTGAGCAGTTCTTC
v_gene: TRBV5-1; abundance: few; d_gene: NA; j_gene: TRBJ1-2; CDR3aa: CASSLDGGYGYTF; CDR3nt: TGCGCCAGCAGCTTGGATGGAGGGTATGGCTACACCTTC
v_gene: TRBV4-3; abundance: NA; d_gene: NA; j_gene: TRBJ2-3; CDR3aa: CASSQQDKQGDTQYF; CDR3nt: TGCGCCAGCAGCCAACAGGACAAACAAGGAGATACGCAGTATTTT
v_gene: TRBV27; abundance: NA; d_gene: NA; j_gene: TRBJ2-5; CDR3aa: CASLGSRGTQYF; CDR3nt: TGTGCCAGCCTTGGGTCTCGAGGGACCCAGTACTTC
v_gene: TRBV4-3; abundance: NA; d_gene: TRBD1; j_gene: TRBJ1-5; CDR3aa: CASSQARGQGGQPQHF; CDR3nt: TGCGCCAGCAGCCAAGCCAGGGGACAGGGAGGCCAGCCCCAGCATTTT
v_gene: TRBV5-1; abundance: few; d_gene: TRBD1; j_gene: TRBJ1-1; CDR3aa: CASSEDLPGQGESFF; CDR3nt: TGCGCCAGCAGCGAGGATCTACCCGGACAGGGAGAATCTTTCTTT
v_gene: TRBV10-3; abundance: NA; d_gene: NA; j_gene: TRBJ1-2; CDR3aa: CAISESGANYGYTF; CDR3nt: TGTGCCATCAGTGAGTCGGGAGCTAACTATGGCTACACCTTC
v_gene: TRBV7-9; abundance: NA; d_gene: TRBD2; j_gene: TRBJ2-1; CDR3aa: CASSLGTLLAGGRRSEFF; CDR3nt: TGTGCCAGCAGCTTAGGAACCCTTCTAGCGGGGGGGCGCCGATCCGAGTTCTTC
v_gene: TRBV2; abundance: NA; d_gene: TRBD1; j_gene: TRBJ2-7; CDR3aa: CASRQPRTGGSYEQYF; CDR3nt: TGTGCCAGCAGGCAACCAAGGACAGGGGGCTCCTACGAGCAGTACTTC
v_gene: TRBV5-1; abundance: NA; d_gene: NA; j_gene: TRBJ1-4; CDR3aa: CASSHRGGQEKLFF; CDR3nt: TGCGCCAGCAGTCACCGCGGGGGTCAAGAAAAACTGTTTTTT
v_gene: TRBV4-3; abundance: NA; d_gene: NA; j_gene: TRBJ1-1; CDR3aa: CASSQERARNTEAFF; CDR3nt: TGCGCCAGCAGCCAAGAAAGAGCCCGTAACACTGAAGCTTTCTTT
v_gene: TRBV10-2; abundance: NA; d_gene: NA; j_gene: TRBJ2-7; CDR3aa: CASSDSGNEQYF; CDR3nt: TGCGCCAGCAGTGACTCGGGGAACGAGCAGTACTTC
v_gene: TRBV5-6; abundance: few; d_gene: TRBD1; j_gene: TRBJ1-6; CDR3aa: CASSPLTGGHNSPLHF; CDR3nt: TGTGCCAGCAGCCCCCTGACAGGGGGGCATAATTCACCCCTCCACTTT
v_gene: TRBV9; abundance: NA; d_gene: TRBD2; j_gene: TRBJ2-2; CDR3aa: CASSVALAGTGELFF; CDR3nt: TGTGCCAGCAGCGTAGCACTAGCGGGCACCGGGGAGCTGTTTTTT